Only a few counts were recorded for the clone carrying this T cell receptor (beta chain). This specimen belongs to a study of blood T cell repertoires in COVID-19. In the study overall: Acute and convalescent COVID-19 specimens originated in the United States, Italy and Spain.

Per the authors' pipeline: Using reference gene primer amplification, nucleated cell counts were estimated. Assay: immunoSEQ multiplex PCR; the TCRdb copy retains only in-frame clones and omits some. The D gene and trimming were derived from the DNA, and the V and J assignments and clone size from that table. Of some 490,000 clones listed, around nine tenths are singletons. Clinical history as reported by participants underpinned cohort assignment. CDR1 is LNHDA, CDR2 SQIVND, per germline (reference sequence). V gave up 9 bases and J gave up 6 bases, with 16 bases separating them. CDR3 length: 13 amino acids.

Sample: PBMCs or T cells enriched from blood (not recorded which). This sequence originates from a woman aged 60 to 75 who had recovered from COVID-19. The chain carries TRBV19 and TRBJ2-3; tentative D call: TRBD1 (5 bases). CDR3 in amino acids: CASKDQGTDTQYF. The CDR3 DNA sequence: TGTGCCAGCAAGGATCAGGGAACGGATACGCAGTATTTT.